This T cell receptor (beta chain) stems from a study of vaccination and CD4 T cells after COVID-19. Overall study results and limits: The authors studied relatively few convalescent patients and analyzed no early post-infection timepoints.

Trimming cost V 0 bases and J 1 base, with 6 bases left between them. This CDR3 contains 15 residues. In germline, CDR1 is SEHNR, CDR2 FQNEAQ (reference sequence). TCRdb fed the PCR reads into MiXCR, producing one record per CDR3 protein. The table includes about 30,000 distinct CDR3 sequences, about 49% detected once. The time point here: late sampling 161 to 241 days after vaccination in a few convalescent patients. The PCR-positive dates, March through December 2020, came before the US Alpha, Beta and Delta variants. Turning to this clonotype: Its antigen is still unknown.

Source: CD4+ T cells from blood, taken about 7 months after SARS-CoV-2 vaccination. The sequence came from a human donor who had recovered from COVID-19. This chain connects TRBV7-9 to TRBJ2-2; unclear D gene. This CDR3 is CASSLAARNTGELFF. As DNA, the CDR3 is TGTGCCAGCAGCTTAGCAGCCAGGAACACCGGGGAGCTGTTTTTT.